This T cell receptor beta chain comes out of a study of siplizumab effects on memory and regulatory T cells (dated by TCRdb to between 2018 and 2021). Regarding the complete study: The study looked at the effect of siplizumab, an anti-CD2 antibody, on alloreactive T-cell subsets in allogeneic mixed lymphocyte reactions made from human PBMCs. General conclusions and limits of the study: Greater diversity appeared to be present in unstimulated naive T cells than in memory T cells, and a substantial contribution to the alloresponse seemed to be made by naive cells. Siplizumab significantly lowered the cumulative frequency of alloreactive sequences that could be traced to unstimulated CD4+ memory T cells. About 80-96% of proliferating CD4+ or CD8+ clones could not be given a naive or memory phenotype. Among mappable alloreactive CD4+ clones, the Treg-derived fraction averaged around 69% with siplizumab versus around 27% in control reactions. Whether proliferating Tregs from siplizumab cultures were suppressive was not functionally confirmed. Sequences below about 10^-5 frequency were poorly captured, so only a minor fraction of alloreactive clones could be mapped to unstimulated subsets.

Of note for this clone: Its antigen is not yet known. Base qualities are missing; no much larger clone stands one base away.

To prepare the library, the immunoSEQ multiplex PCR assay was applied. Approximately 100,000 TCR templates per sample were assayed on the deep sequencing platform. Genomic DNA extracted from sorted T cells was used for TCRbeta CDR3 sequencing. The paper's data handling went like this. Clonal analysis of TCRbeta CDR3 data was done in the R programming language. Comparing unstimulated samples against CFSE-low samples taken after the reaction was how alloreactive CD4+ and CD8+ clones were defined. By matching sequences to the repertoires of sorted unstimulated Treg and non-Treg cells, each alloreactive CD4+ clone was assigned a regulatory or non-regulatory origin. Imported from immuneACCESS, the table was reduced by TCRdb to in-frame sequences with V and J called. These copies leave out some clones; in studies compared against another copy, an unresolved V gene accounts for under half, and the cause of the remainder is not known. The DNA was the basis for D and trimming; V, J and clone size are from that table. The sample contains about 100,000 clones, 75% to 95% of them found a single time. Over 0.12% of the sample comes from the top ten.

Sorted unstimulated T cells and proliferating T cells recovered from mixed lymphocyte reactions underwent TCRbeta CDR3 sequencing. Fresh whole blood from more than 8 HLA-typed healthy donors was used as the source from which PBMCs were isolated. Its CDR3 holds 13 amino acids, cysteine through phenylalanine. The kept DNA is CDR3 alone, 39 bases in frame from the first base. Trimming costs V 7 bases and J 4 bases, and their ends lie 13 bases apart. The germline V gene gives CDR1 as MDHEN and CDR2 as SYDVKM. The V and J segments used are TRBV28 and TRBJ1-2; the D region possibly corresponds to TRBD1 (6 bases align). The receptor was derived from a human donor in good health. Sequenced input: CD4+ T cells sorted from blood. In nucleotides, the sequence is TGTGCCAGCACCTCACAGGGATTCTATGGCTACACCTTC. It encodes CASTSQGFYGYTF.